These 32 T cell receptor beta chains were all obtained from the same sample, sequenced in a study of CD8 T cells in Susac syndrome. RNA, at about 0.45 to 1 ug, was reverse transcribed with random hexamers. TCRdb re-analysed the immunoSEQ multiplex PCR reads in MiXCR, keeping a single row per CDR3 protein. The repertoire includes around 200,000 distinct CDR3 sequences, 90% to 97% of them detected once, and about 0.093% sits in the top ten. Sequencing used CD4+ T cells from PBMCs. These receptors came from a human donor with multiple sclerosis.

DNA of the CDR3: TGCAGCGTTACAACCCGGGACAGATACTACGAGCAGTACTTC. Translation gives CSVTTRDRYYEQYF. The chain joins TRBV29-1 to TRBJ2-7, with 7 bases matching TRBD1. This CDR3 is 14 amino acids long. Germline loops: CDR1 SQVTM, CDR2 ANQGSEA. Losses at the gene ends were 5 bases for V and 3 bases for J; bases not matched to a gene: 10.

The V and J genes are TRBV3-1 and TRBJ1-2; D not certain. Trimming took off 1 base at V and 6 bases at J, with 15 bases between the two ends. This CDR3 spans 15 amino acids. Germline CDR1 and CDR2: LGHDT and YNNKEL (reference sequence). The CDR3 region has the DNA TGTGCCAGCAGCCAAGTTCTTGATCGGGGAAATGGCTACACCTTC. The encoded protein is CASSQVLDRGNGYTF. Supplemented by reference TRBV3-1 and TRBJ1-2, the full variable domain reads DTAVSQTPKYLVTQMGNDKSIKCEQNLGHDTMYWYKQDSKKFLKIMFSYNNKELIINETVPNRFSPKSPDKAHLNLHINSLELGDSAVYFCASSQVLDRGNGYTFGSGTRLTVV.

The J gene is TRBJ2-7, the V gene TRBV20-1, with D hard to call. This CDR3 has 14 amino acids. Germline CDR1 is DFQATT and CDR2 is SNEGSKA (reference sequence). V shed 4 bases and J shed 2 bases, with 15 bases lying between them. The CDR3, as DNA: TGCAGTGCTAAGGTCGCATCCAGTCCCTACGAGCAGTACTTC. Protein: CSAKVASSPYEQYF.

The J gene is TRBJ2-1, the V gene TRBV9; tentative D call: TRBD2 (6 bases). The germline CDR1 and CDR2 sequences are SGDLS and YYNGEE. V was clipped by 3 bases and J by 3 bases, with 13 bases between them. This CDR3 is built from 15 residues. The CDR3 bases are TGTGCCAGCAGCGGCGGGGTTAGCCTCTACAATGAGCAGTTCTTC. It codes for CASSGGVSLYNEQFF.

This chain joins TRBV7-3 and TRBJ2-2; D is tentatively TRBD1 or TRBD2 (5 bases each). The V and J ends lost 2 bases and 0 bases respectively, with 10 bases between them. This CDR3 region has 16 residues. From germline, CDR1 is SGHTA and CDR2 FQGTGA. The CDR3 is CASSLARGPNTGELFF. The CDR3 bases are TGTGCCAGCAGCTTAGCACGGGGCCCGAACACCGGGGAGCTGTTTTTT.

The J gene is TRBJ2-3, the V gene TRBV2; D might be TRBD1 or TRBD2, each matching 5 bases. CDR3 length: 13 residues. CDR1 is SNHLY and CDR2 is FYNNEI in the germline V gene. The ends were cut back, 9 bases at V and 6 bases at J, with 16 bases in the middle. CDR3 sequence: CARSRDQADTQYF. In DNA, the CDR3 is TGTGCCAGGTCTCGGGACCAGGCGGATACGCAGTATTTT.

This rearrangement joins TRBV9 to TRBJ2-1, with TRBD2 matching 12 bases. The length of the CDR3 is 18 residues. Germline lookup yields CDR1 SGDLS and CDR2 YYNGEE. The V and J ends lost 4 bases and 4 bases, in that order; junction bases with no gene match: 12. The CDR3 reads CASSPRLAGGPGYNEQFF. The CDR3, as DNA: TGTGCCAGCAGCCCCCGGCTAGCGGGGGGGCCGGGTTACAATGAGCAGTTCTTC.

The chain has TRBV20-1 and TRBJ2-1; TRBD2 matches 14 bases. From germline, CDR1 is DFQATT and CDR2 SNEGSKA (reference sequence). The CDR3 loop spans 13 amino acids. The trim removed 6 bases at V and 6 bases at J, leaving 1 base unmatched. The chain's CDR3 is CSAGLAGGNEQFF. The CDR3 bases are TGCAGTGCAGGACTAGCGGGGGGCAATGAGCAGTTCTTC.

The DNA for the CDR3 is TGTGCCAGCTCACCACCGAGAATGCGCAGGGCGGGGGAGCTGTTTTTT. This codes for CASSPPRMRRAGELFF. The chain recombines TRBV18 with TRBJ2-2, with D maybe TRBD1 (5 bases). The CDR3 spans 16 residues. Trimming took 0 bases from V and 8 from J, leaving 16 bases between them. Germline CDR1 KGHSH, CDR2 LQKENI. Looking up the rest from reference TRBV18 and TRBJ2-2 gives the full variable domain: NAGVMQNPRHLVRRRGQEARLRCSPMKGHSHVYWYRQLPEEGLKFMVYLQKENIIDESGMPKERFSAEFPKEGPSILRIQQVVRGDSAAYFCASSPPRMRRAGELFFGEGSRLTVL.

The sample holds one count of this clonotype. This chain connects TRBV25-1 to TRBJ2-7, with unresolved D. Germline CDR1 is MGHDK and CDR2 is SYGVNS. The CDR3 has 10 amino acids. Trimming removed 5 bases at V and 5 bases at J, with 4 bases between. The DNA for the CDR3 is TGTGCCAGCAGTAGCCACGAGCAGTACTTC. This translates into CASSSHEQYF.

This rearrangement joins TRBV20-1 to TRBJ2-3, with TRBD2 matching over 7 bases. Trimming cost V 3 bases and J 5 bases; bases outside gene matches: 14. Germline CDR1 and CDR2: DFQATT and SNEGSKA (reference sequence). This CDR3 contains 16 residues. The CDR3 region is CSAREPLGGGGDTQYF. CDR3 bases: TGCAGTGCTAGGGAACCCCTTGGCGGGGGAGGAGATACGCAGTATTTT.

The chain carries TRBV6-6 and TRBJ2-7, with D tentatively TRBD2 (6 bases). V lost 5 bases and J lost 7, with 12 bases in between. The CDR3 is 12 amino acids. Germline lookup yields CDR1 MNHNY and CDR2 SVGAGI (reference sequence). The CDR3 DNA reads TGTGCCAGCAGTGGGAGGACGAGAGAGCAGTACTTC. It specifies CASSGRTREQYF.

This chain links TRBV14 with TRBJ2-7; D possibly corresponds to TRBD2 (5 bases). The CDR3 length is 14 residues. Per germline, CDR1 SGHDN and CDR2 FVKESK. V lost 2 bases to trimming and J lost 3 bases, with 11 bases between them. The CDR3 region is CASSQMGSFYEQYF. CDR3 coding DNA: TGTGCCAGCAGCCAAATGGGGAGTTTCTACGAGCAGTACTTC.

The V gene is TRBV5-1, the J gene TRBJ2-7; D unclear. Trimming took 6 bases from V and 2 from J, leaving 18 bases between them. The germline CDR1 and CDR2 sequences are SGHRS and YFSETQ. The CDR3 is 15 residues long. In nucleotides, the CDR3 is TGCGCCAGCAAATCGGGTCCAGGCGGCACCTACGAGCAGTACTTC. Translated, it gives CASKSGPGGTYEQYF.

The J gene is TRBJ1-5, the V gene TRBV5-1; TRBD1 is a possible D gene (5 bases). V lost 4 bases, J lost 9 bases, and 14 bases lay in between. Per germline, CDR1 SGHRS and CDR2 YFSETQ. The CDR3 totals 13 residues. In DNA form, the CDR3 reads TGCGCCAGCAGCGCAGGGTATCATTCGCCCCAGCATTTT. Its translation: CASSAGYHSPQHF.

The CDR3 sequence is CSARLGTSGIYNEQFF. CDR3 coding DNA: TGCAGTGCTAGACTAGGGACTAGCGGGATTTACAATGAGCAGTTCTTC. V gene TRBV20-1 combines with J gene TRBJ2-1; 13 bases are a match to TRBD2. The CDR3 spans 16 residues. Losses at the gene ends were 2 bases for V and 4 bases for J; bases not matched to a gene: 5. In germline, CDR1 is DFQATT, CDR2 SNEGSKA (reference sequence).

The CDR3 nucleotides read TGTGCCAGCAGCCAAGGATACTCTGGGGCCAACGTCCTGACTTTC. Protein product: CASSQGYSGANVLTF. The rearrangement links TRBV14 to TRBJ2-6; D is unresolved. The CDR3 sequence is 15 residues long. V was clipped by 1 base and J by 0 bases, with 4 bases between them. Germline loops: CDR1 SGHDN, CDR2 FVKESK.

This clonotype was detected once. V and J are TRBV4-2 and TRBJ2-1, with TRBD1 identical over 9 bases. This CDR3 spans 15 amino acids. The trim removed 4 bases at V and 5 bases at J, leaving 6 bases unmatched. Germline CDR1 is LGHNA and CDR2 is YNFKEQ. The CDR3 loop is CASSPRTGDNNEQFF. As DNA, the CDR3 is TGTGCCAGCAGCCCTCGGACAGGGGATAACAATGAGCAGTTCTTC.

The rearrangement uses TRBV29-1 and TRBJ1-2; possibly TRBD1 for D (6 bases). This CDR3 has 14 residues. V was cut by 1 base and J by 2 bases, with 11 bases left in between. Germline V gives CDR1 SQVTM, CDR2 ANQGSEA. The CDR3 is CSVEVGAGNYGYTF. In nucleotides, the CDR3 is TGCAGCGTTGAAGTGGGGGCAGGCAACTATGGCTACACCTTC.

V and J are TRBV9 and TRBJ2-3, with 9 nucleotides matching TRBD2. The CDR3 length is 12 residues. The V segment lost 7 bases and the J segment 11 bases; nucleotides outside the gene matches: 8. In germline, CDR1 is SGDLS, CDR2 YYNGEE. DNA for the CDR3: TGTGCCAGCCGAGGTGGAGCGGGGGGGCAGTATTTT. This translates into CASRGGAGGQYF.

The V and J genes are TRBV5-4 and TRBJ2-6; D remains ambiguous. The germline V gene has CDR1 SGHNT and CDR2 YYREEE (reference sequence). The CDR3 is 13 amino acids. V was clipped by 2 bases and J by 8 bases, with 8 bases between them. Here the CDR3 reads CASSFPLSNVLTF. As DNA, the CDR3 is TGTGCCAGCAGCTTCCCATTATCCAACGTCCTGACTTTC.

The chain uses TRBV3-1 and TRBJ2-7; 10 bases agree with TRBD2. Germline CDR1 is LGHDT and CDR2 is YNNKEL (reference sequence). The CDR3 runs to 14 residues. J was trimmed by 3 bases and V by 6 bases; bases with no gene match: 5. The DNA for the CDR3 is TGTGCCAGCAGTTCTAGCGGGGGCGGCTACGAGCAGTACTTC. This sequence encodes CASSSSGGGYEQYF.

V gene TRBV27 combines with J gene TRBJ2-7, with D maybe TRBD2 (5 bases). The CDR3 consists of 11 residues. V was pared by 9 bases and J by 4 bases, with 10 bases between. CDR1 MNHEY and CDR2 SMNVEV come from the germline V gene (reference sequence). The CDR3, as DNA: TGTGCCAGTGGAGGCGTTTACGAGCAGTACTTC. Amino acids: CASGGVYEQYF.

V is TRBV20-1 and J is TRBJ1-1, with a possible D match to TRBD1 (6 bases). Per the germline V gene, CDR1 is DFQATT and CDR2 is SNEGSKA (reference sequence). Trimming shortened V by 6 bases and J by 7 bases, and 21 bases separated the two germline ends. This CDR3 spans 14 amino acids. CDR3 loop: CSARRPGQVFEAFF. The CDR3 DNA reads TGCAGTGCCAGAAGACCGGGACAAGTTTTTGAAGCTTTCTTT.

This clonotype was counted a single time. This chain links TRBV12-3 or TRBV12-4 with TRBJ2-5; D is unclear. Trimming took 6 bases from V and 0 from J, leaving 11 bases between them. CDR3 length: 14 residues. The CDR3 DNA reads TGTGCCAGCAGACCCAGGACGAACCAAGAGACCCAGTACTTC. Encoded protein: CASRPRTNQETQYF.

The chain carries TRBV4-2 and TRBJ1-1; a weak D match, TRBD1 (6 bases). The V gene's germline CDR1 is LGHNA and CDR2 YNFKEQ. The CDR3 covers 16 residues. Trimming left V 4 bases short and J 2 bases short, with 17 bases between. The CDR3 reads CASSRQQGPVNTEAFF. The DNA of the CDR3 is TGTGCCAGCAGCCGACAACAGGGTCCGGTTAACACTGAAGCTTTCTTT.

Details on this clonotype: A junction end diverges from the germline sequence, so it may reflect a read error. This rearrangement joins TRBV5-4 to TRBJ2-3, with 10 bases fitting TRBD2. Germline V lookup: CDR1 SGHNT, CDR2 YYREEE (reference sequence). This CDR3 region has 16 residues. CDR3 amino acids: CTSSFPSGGGTDTQYF. The CDR3 nucleotides are TGTACCAGCAGCTTCCCTAGCGGGGGAGGCACAGATACGCAGTATTTT.

This chain connects TRBV9 to TRBJ1-2; TRBD1 might be the D (5 bases). Germline lookup yields CDR1 SGDLS and CDR2 YYNGEE. This CDR3 has 17 residues. Trimming shortened V by 3 bases and J by 7 bases, and 25 bases separated the two germline ends. The CDR3 DNA reads TGTGCCAGCAGCGCCTCCGGGACGAATTACGGGTTTACTGGCTACACCTTC. Protein sequence: CASSASGTNYGFTGYTF.

The V gene is TRBV5-1, the J gene TRBJ2-3, with D possibly being TRBD1 or TRBD2 (5 bases each). The CDR3 covers 14 residues. The V end lost 0 bases, the J end lost 5 bases, and 10 bases lay between the germline ends. Germline values: CDR1 SGHRS, CDR2 YFSETQ. CDR3 region: CASSLGGVEDTQYF. The CDR3 DNA reads as TGCGCCAGCAGCTTGGGAGGGGTCGAAGATACGCAGTATTTT.

This rearrangement joins TRBV6-2 or TRBV6-3 to TRBJ2-1; D ambiguous. Trimming cost V 5 bases and J 8 bases, with 16 bases left between them. The CDR3 has 14 residues. Per the germline V gene, CDR1 is MNHEY and CDR2 is SVGEGT. CDR3 in amino acids: CASSALMESHEQFF. The DNA for the CDR3 is TGTGCCAGCAGTGCATTAATGGAGTCCCATGAGCAGTTCTTC.

The chain combines TRBV7-3 with TRBJ2-1, with D possibly being TRBD2 (5 bases). Germline lookup yields CDR1 SGHTA and CDR2 FQGTGA. Trimming pared 4 bases from V and 6 bases from J, leaving 25 bases between. The length of the CDR3 is 18 residues. CDR3: CASSSPGERRNPSNEQFF. DNA of the CDR3: TGTGCCAGCAGCTCGCCCGGGGAGCGGCGAAACCCCTCCAATGAGCAGTTCTTC.

The rearrangement links TRBV4-3 to TRBJ2-3; no reliable D call. The V gene's germline CDR1 is LGHNA and CDR2 YSLEER. V lost 1 base and J 6 bases, leaving 14 bases between the germline ends. The CDR3 extends over 15 amino acids. The CDR3: CASSQVASESDTQYF. CDR3 bases: TGCGCCAGCAGCCAAGTAGCCAGTGAAAGCGATACGCAGTATTTT.